This T cell receptor beta chain is drawn from a study of blood T cell repertoires in COVID-19. The wider study: Researchers got acute and convalescent COVID-19 samples from the United States, Italy and Spain. T cells, B-cell-depleted T cells, or PBMCs supplied cDNA or gDNA.

Per the study methods: Reference gene primer amplification gave estimated nucleated cell counts. This table comes from immunoSEQ multiplex PCR, and its TCRdb copy is limited to in-frame clones, with some not included. V, J and clone size reflect that table, while D and trimming were determined from the DNA. The sample includes approximately 120,000 clones, around 81% of them seen just once. This clonotype originated in a human donor in a cohort sampled during active or convalescent COVID-19. The sample consisted of peripheral blood.

The CDR3 DNA sequence: TGCGCCAGCAGCCAAGACGGACTCCAGGGCGCGGGGGAGACCCAGTACTTC. As protein: CASSQDGLQGAGETQYF. The chain employs TRBV4-3 and TRBJ2-5; possibly TRBD2 for D (6 bases). Looked up from germline, CDR1 is LGHNA and CDR2 is YSLEER. The CDR3 totals 17 residues. The V and J ends lost 0 bases and 5 bases respectively, with 19 bases between them.